The 2 T cell receptor beta chains below were found in one sample sequenced in a study of response to subunit inactivated influenza vaccine. Using its own MiXCR run on the RT-PCR reads, TCRdb lists one record per CDR3 protein. The repertoire holds about 190,000 distinct CDR3 sequences, with 14% as singletons. The sequencing here drew on CD8+ T cells sorted from PBMCs, taken 5 days after vaccination. All receptors come from a man aged 50-60 years who received an inactivated influenza vaccine.

This clonotype was picked up a small number of times. This CDR3 is CATSDAGGLETQYF. The CDR3 DNA is TGTGCCACCAGTGACGCGGGGGGACTAGAGACCCAGTACTTC. This chain connects TRBV24-1 to TRBJ2-5, with 8 bases fitting TRBD2. CDR3 length equals 14 residues. The V and J ends lost 4 bases and 4 bases, in that order; junction bases with no gene match: 4. Germline CDR1 KGHDR, CDR2 SFDVKD.

The chain employs TRBV20-1 and TRBJ2-7; 7 nucleotides match TRBD1. J lost 0 bases, V lost 2 bases, and 1 base had no gene match. From germline, CDR1 is DFQATT and CDR2 SNEGSKA (reference sequence). This CDR3 region has 13 residues. In nucleotides, the CDR3 is TGCAGTGCTAGACGGGACAGCTCCTACGAGCAGTACTTC. Translating gives CSARRDSSYEQYF.